These 5 T cell receptor beta chains originate from one sample sequenced in a study of OX40 agonist ivuxolimab in advanced cancers. Repertoires were generated with immunoSEQ multiplex PCR, while TCRdb's copy carries only in-frame clones and drops some. This sample yields about 79,000 clones, of which approximately 86% are seen a single time; around 3.8% belongs to the top ten. Sequenced material: CD4+ or CD8+ T cells sorted from blood, taken in a trial of the OX40 agonist ivuxolimab. The receptor source for this set is an adult with an advanced solid tumor such as melanoma, head and neck, liver or kidney cancer.

CDR3 residues: CASSQDLRDEQFF. CDR3 nucleotide sequence: TGTGCCAGCAGCCAAGATTTGCGGGATGAGCAGTTCTTC. The chain couples TRBV14 to TRBJ2-1, with D possibly TRBD2 on 5 matching bases. The CDR3 is made up of 13 amino acids. V lost 0 bases and J 8 bases, leaving 8 bases between the germline ends. In germline, CDR1 is SGHDN, CDR2 FVKESK.

The chain employs TRBV4-3 and TRBJ2-2; D is unresolved. CDR3 length: 14 amino acids. Trimming pared 0 bases from V and 2 bases from J, leaving 4 bases between. Germline-derived CDR1 and CDR2 are LGHNA and YSLEER. CDR3 sequence: CASSQEYNTGELFF. DNA of the CDR3: TGCGCCAGCAGCCAAGAGTATAACACCGGGGAGCTGTTTTTT.

The chain employs TRBV5-4 and TRBJ2-2; possibly TRBD1 for D (6 bases). V was shortened by 1 base and J by 7 bases, with 14 bases between the two germline ends. CDR3 length: 15 residues. Germline assignment: CDR1 SGHNT and CDR2 YYREEE (reference sequence). The CDR3 region is CASSLNPQGFGELFF. For the CDR3, the DNA is TGTGCCAGCAGCTTGAATCCGCAGGGGTTCGGGGAGCTGTTTTTT.

The chain employs TRBV7-9 and TRBJ2-1; D may match TRBD1 or TRBD2 (5 bases each). The V gene's germline CDR1 is SEHNR and CDR2 FQNEAQ (reference sequence). The CDR3 consists of 12 residues. The V end was cut by 5 bases, the J end by 15 bases, with 17 bases between. Here the CDR3 DNA reads TGTGCCAGCAGCCCAAGGACCGGGGCCCCGTTCTTC. This translates into CASSPRTGAPFF.

The genes are TRBV7-2 and TRBJ2-1; TRBD2 agrees at 7 bases. Germline V gives CDR1 SGHTA, CDR2 FQGNSA. V lost 6 bases to trimming and J lost 1 base; unmatched junction nucleotides: 6. There are 15 residues in the CDR3. The CDR3, as DNA: TGTGCCAGCAGTCTACTAGCGCTATCCTACAATGAGCAGTTCTTC. Translation: CASSLLALSYNEQFF.